Described below is a single TCR beta chain sequence and its context. These data come from a study of T cells in Graves' hyperthyroidism and ophthalmopathy. Researchers amplified the TCR beta CDR3 regions from RNA transcripts. A set of HTBI primers served as the primers for a first-round RT-PCR of the TCR CDR3. TCRdb itself ran the multiplex PCR reads through MiXCR, one entry per CDR3 protein. Among around 800,000 distinct CDR3 sequences listed, 38% were seen once. Germline values: CDR1 LNHNV, CDR2 YYDKDF (reference sequence). This CDR3 has 15 residues. Source material: blood. The receptor was isolated from a young man with Graves' hyperthyroidism. The gene calls are TRBV15 and TRBJ2-5; D perhaps matches TRBD2 (5 bases). The closer fit of TRBJ2-1 to the DNA end suggests the J call may be wrong. The CDR3 loop reads CATSRVASGGNEQFF. Here the CDR3 DNA reads TGTGCCACCAGCAGAGTAGCGAGCGGTGGCAATGAGCAGTTCTTC.